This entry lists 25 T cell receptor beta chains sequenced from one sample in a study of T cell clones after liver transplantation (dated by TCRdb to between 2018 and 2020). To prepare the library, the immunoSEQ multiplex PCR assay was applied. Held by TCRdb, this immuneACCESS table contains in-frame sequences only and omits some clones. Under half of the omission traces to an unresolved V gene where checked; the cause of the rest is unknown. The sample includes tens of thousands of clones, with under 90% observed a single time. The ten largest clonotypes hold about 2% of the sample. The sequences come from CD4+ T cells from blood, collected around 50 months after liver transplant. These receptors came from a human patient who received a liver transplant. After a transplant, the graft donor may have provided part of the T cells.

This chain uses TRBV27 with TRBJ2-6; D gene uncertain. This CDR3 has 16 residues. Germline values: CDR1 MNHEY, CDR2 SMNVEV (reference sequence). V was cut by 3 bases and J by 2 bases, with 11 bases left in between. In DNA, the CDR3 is TGTGCCAGCAGTTTTTTGGCTTCGGCTGGGGCCAACGTCCTGACTTTC. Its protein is CASSFLASAGANVLTF.

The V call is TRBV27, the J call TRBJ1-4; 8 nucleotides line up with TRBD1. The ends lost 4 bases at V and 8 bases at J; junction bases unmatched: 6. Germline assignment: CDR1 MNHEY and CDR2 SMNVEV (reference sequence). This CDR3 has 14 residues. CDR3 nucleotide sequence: TGTGCCAGCAGTTCCGCGGACAGGGTAGAAAAACTGTTTTTT. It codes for CASSSADRVEKLFF.

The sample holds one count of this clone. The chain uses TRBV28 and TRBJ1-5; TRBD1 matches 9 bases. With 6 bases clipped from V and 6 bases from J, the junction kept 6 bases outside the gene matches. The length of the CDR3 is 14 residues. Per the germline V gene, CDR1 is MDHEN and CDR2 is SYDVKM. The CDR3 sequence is CASRRGTGPQPQHF. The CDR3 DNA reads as TGTGCCAGCAGACGCGGGACAGGGCCTCAGCCCCAGCATTTT. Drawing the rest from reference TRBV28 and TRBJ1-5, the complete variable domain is DVKVTQSSRYLVKRTGEKVFLECVQDMDHENMFWYRQDPGLGLRLIYFSYDVKMKEKGDIPEGYSVSREKKERFSLILESASTNQTSMYLCASRRGTGPQPQHFGDGTRLSIL.

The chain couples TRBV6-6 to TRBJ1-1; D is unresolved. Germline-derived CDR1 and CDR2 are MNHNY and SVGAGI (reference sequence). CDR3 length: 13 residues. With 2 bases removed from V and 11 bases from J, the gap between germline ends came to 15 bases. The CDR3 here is CASSYREQVDAFF. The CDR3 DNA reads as TGTGCCAGCAGTTACCGAGAACAAGTAGACGCTTTCTTT.

CDR3 coding DNA: TGTGCCAGCAGCCCCGGGACTAGCGGGGCTTTAGGTGGGGCCAACGTCCTGACTTTC. The encoded protein is CASSPGTSGALGGANVLTF. The gene calls are TRBV5-4 and TRBJ2-6; the match to TRBD2 covers 13 bases. The germline V gene has CDR1 SGHNT and CDR2 YYREEE (reference sequence). The CDR3 loop spans 19 amino acids. With 4 bases clipped from V and 3 bases from J, the junction kept 10 bases outside the gene matches.

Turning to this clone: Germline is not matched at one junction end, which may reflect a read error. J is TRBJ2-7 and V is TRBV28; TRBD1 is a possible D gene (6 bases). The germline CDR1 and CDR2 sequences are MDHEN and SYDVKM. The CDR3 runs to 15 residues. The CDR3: CASSLRGGKLYEQYF. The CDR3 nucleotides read TGTGCTAGCAGTTTAAGAGGGGGAAAACTCTACGAGCAGTACTTC.

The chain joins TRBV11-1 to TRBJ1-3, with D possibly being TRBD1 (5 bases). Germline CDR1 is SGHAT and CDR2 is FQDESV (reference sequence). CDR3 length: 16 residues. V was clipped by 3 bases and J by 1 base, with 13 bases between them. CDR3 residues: CASSFGRASSGNTIYF. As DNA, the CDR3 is TGTGCCAGCAGCTTTGGCAGGGCATCGTCTGGAAACACCATATATTTT.

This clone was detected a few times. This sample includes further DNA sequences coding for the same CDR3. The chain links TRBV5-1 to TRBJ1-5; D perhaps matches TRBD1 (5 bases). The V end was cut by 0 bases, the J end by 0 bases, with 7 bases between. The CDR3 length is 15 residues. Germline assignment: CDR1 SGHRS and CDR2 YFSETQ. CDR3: CASSLAGYSNQPQHF. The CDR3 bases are TGCGCCAGCAGCTTGGCAGGGTATAGCAATCAGCCCCAGCATTTT.

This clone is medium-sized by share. The CDR3 here is CASNRIGDSPLHF. As DNA, the CDR3 is TGTGCCAGTAACAGGATCGGGGATTCACCCCTCCACTTT. V and J are TRBV6-1 and TRBJ1-6, with a weak D call TRBD1 (5 bases). Trimming pared 9 bases from V and 8 bases from J, leaving 14 bases between. There are 13 residues in the CDR3. Germline CDR1 is MNHNS and CDR2 is SASEGT.

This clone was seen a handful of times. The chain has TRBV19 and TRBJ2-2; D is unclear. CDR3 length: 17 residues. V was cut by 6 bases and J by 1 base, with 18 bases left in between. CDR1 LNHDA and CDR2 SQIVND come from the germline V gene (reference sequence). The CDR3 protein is CASSGRRRLQNTGELFF. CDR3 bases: TGTGCCAGTAGCGGACGTCGGCGGCTGCAGAACACCGGGGAGCTGTTTTTT.

The CDR3 coding sequence is TGCGCCAGCAGTTCCAGGTTGAACACCGGGGAGCTGTTTTTT. It codes for CASSSRLNTGELFF. The chain carries TRBV10-2 and TRBJ2-2; no reliable D call. V lost 5 bases and J lost 1, with 8 bases in between. Germline V gene data show CDR1 as WSHSY and CDR2 as SAAADI. This CDR3 is built from 14 residues.

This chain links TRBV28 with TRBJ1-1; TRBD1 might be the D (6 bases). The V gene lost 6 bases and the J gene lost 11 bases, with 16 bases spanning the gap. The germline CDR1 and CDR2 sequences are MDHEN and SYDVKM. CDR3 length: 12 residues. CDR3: CASRSGVAVAFF. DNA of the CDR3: TGTGCCAGCAGGTCAGGGGTTGCAGTGGCTTTCTTT. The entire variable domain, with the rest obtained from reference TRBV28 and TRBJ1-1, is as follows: DVKVTQSSRYLVKRTGEKVFLECVQDMDHENMFWYRQDPGLGLRLIYFSYDVKMKEKGDIPEGYSVSREKKERFSLILESASTNQTSMYLCASRSGVAVAFFGQGTRLTVV.

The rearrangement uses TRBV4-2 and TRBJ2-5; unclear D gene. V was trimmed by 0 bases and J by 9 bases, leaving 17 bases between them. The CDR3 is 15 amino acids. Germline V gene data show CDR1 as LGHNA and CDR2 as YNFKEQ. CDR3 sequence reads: CASSQEKAGEVAQYF. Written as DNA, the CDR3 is TGTGCCAGCAGCCAAGAAAAGGCTGGGGAAGTGGCCCAGTACTTC.

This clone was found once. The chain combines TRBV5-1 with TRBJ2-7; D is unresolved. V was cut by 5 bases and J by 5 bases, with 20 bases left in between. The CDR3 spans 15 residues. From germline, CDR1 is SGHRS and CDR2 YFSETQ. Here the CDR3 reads CASSPRRGTTHEQYF. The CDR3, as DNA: TGCGCCAGCAGTCCTCGGAGAGGTACAACCCACGAGCAGTACTTC.

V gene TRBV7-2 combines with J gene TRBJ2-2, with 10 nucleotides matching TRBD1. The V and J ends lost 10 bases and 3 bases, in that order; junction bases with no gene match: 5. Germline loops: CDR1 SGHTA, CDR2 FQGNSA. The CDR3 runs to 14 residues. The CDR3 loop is CATRGTGDTGELFF. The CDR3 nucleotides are TGTGCCACTCGAGGGACAGGGGACACCGGGGAGCTGTTTTTT.

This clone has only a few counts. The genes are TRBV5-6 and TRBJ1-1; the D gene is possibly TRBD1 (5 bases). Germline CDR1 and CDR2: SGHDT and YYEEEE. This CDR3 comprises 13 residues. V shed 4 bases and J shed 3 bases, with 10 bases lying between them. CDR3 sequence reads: CASSPDIYTEAFF. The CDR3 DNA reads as TGTGCCAGCAGCCCGGACATTTACACTGAAGCTTTCTTT.

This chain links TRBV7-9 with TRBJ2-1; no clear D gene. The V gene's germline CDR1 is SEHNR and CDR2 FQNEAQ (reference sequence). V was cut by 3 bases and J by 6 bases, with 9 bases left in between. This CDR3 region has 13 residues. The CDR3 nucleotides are TGTGCCAGCAGCTTTGTCCCTGGCAATGAGCAGTTCTTC. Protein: CASSFVPGNEQFF.

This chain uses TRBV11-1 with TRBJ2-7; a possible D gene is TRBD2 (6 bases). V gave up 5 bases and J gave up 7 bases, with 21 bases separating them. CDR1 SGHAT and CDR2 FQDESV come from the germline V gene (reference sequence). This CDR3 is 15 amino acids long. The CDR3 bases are TGTGCCAGCAGCGGAGGGACTCCCAGAGGAGAAGAGCAGTACTTC. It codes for CASSGGTPRGEEQYF.

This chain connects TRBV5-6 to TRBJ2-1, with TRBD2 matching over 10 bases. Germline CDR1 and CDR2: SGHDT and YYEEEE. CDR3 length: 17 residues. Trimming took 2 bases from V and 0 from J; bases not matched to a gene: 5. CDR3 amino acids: CASSFLAGVSSYNEQFF. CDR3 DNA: TGTGCCAGCAGCTTCCTAGCGGGGGTCAGCTCCTACAATGAGCAGTTCTTC.

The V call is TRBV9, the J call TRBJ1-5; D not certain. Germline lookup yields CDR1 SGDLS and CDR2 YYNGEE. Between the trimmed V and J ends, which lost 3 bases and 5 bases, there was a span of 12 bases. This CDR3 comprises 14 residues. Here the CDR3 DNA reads TGTGCCAGCAGCGGGTCCCGAGCCGATCAGCCCCAGCATTTT. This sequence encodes CASSGSRADQPQHF.

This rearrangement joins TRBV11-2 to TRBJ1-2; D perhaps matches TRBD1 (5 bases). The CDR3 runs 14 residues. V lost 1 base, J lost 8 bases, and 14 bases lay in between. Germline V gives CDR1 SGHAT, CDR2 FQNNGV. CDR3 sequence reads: CASSLARDGRGYTF. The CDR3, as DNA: TGTGCCAGCAGCTTAGCACGGGACGGAAGGGGCTACACCTTC.

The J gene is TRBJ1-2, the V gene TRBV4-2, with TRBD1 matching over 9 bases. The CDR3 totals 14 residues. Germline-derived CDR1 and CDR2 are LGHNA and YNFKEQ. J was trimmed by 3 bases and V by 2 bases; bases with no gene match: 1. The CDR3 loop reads CASSQTGGDYGYTF. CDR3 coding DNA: TGTGCCAGCAGCCAAACAGGGGGCGACTATGGCTACACCTTC.

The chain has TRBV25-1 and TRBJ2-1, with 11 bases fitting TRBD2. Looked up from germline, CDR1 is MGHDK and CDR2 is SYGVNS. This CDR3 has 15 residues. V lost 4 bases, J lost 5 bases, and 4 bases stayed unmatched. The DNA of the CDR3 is TGTGCCAGCAGTGTAGCGGGAGGGCCTAACAATGAGCAGTTCTTC. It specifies CASSVAGGPNNEQFF. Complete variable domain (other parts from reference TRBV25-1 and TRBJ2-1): EADIYQTPRYLVIGTGKKITLECSQTMGHDKMYWYQQDPGMELHLIHYSYGVNSTEKGDLSSESTVSRIRTEHFPLTLESARPSHTSQYLCASSVAGGPNNEQFFGPGTRLTVL.

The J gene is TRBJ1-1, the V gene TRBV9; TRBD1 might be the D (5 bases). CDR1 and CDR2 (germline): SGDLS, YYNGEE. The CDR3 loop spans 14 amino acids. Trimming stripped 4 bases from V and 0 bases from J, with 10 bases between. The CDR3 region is CASSPTAMNTEAFF. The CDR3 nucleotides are TGTGCCAGCAGCCCGACAGCTATGAACACTGAAGCTTTCTTT. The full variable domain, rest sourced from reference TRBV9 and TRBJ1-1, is DSGVTQTPKHLITATGQRVTLRCSPRSGDLSVYWYQQSLDQGLQFLIQYYNGEERAKGNILERFSAQQFPDLHSELNLSSLELGDSALYFCASSPTAMNTEAFFGQGTRLTVV.

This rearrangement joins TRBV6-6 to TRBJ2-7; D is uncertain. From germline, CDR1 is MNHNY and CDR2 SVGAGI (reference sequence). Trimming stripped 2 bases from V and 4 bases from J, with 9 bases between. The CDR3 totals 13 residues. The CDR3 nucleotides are TGTGCCAGCAGTTACCCCCTCGGGTACGAGCAGTACTTC. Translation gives CASSYPLGYEQYF.